The 5 T cell receptor beta chains in this list originate from one sample, sequenced in a study of OX40 agonist ivuxolimab in advanced cancers. TCRdb's table, derived via immunoSEQ multiplex PCR, lists solely in-frame clones and lacks some. The table records tens of thousands of clones, around 78% of them present only once. This sample comprised CD4+ or CD8+ T cells sorted from blood, obtained in a trial of the OX40 agonist ivuxolimab. These receptor sequences come from an adult with an advanced solid tumor such as melanoma, head and neck, liver or kidney cancer.

This clone has a handful of counts. The V gene is TRBV5-4, the J gene TRBJ2-7; D is ambiguous. V was clipped by 2 bases and J by 6 bases, with 9 bases between them. The CDR3 is 12 amino acids. The germline V gene encodes CDR1 SGHNT and CDR2 YYREEE (reference sequence). The CDR3 sequence is CASSLSGIEQYF. The CDR3 DNA sequence: TGTGCCAGCAGCTTATCTGGGATCGAGCAGTACTTC.

This clone was recorded at least ten times. This chain connects TRBV4-1 to TRBJ1-1; 10 bases are shared with TRBD1. Germline trimming cut 0 bases from V and 5 bases from J; bases unmatched to any gene: 6. CDR1 and CDR2 from the germline V gene are MGHRA and YSYEKL. This CDR3 spans 16 amino acids. CDR3 sequence: CASSQETGGMRTEAFF. The CDR3 bases are TGCGCCAGCAGCCAAGAGACAGGGGGCATGAGAACTGAAGCTTTCTTT.

The chain is built from TRBV6-5 and TRBJ1-1; no firm D call. CDR1 is MNHEY, CDR2 SVGAGI, per germline. The V gene lost 4 bases and the J gene lost 6 bases, with 18 bases spanning the gap. The CDR3 extends over 15 amino acids. CDR3: CASSFGKNFVAEAFF. The CDR3 DNA sequence: TGTGCCAGCAGTTTCGGAAAAAATTTCGTGGCTGAAGCTTTCTTT.

V and J are TRBV4-1 and TRBJ2-7; a weak D match, TRBD2 (6 bases). The CDR3 consists of 14 residues. From germline, CDR1 is MGHRA and CDR2 YSYEKL. Trimming removed 1 base from V and 3 bases from J, with 10 bases in between. In nucleotides, the CDR3 is TGCGCCAGCAGCCAAGCCGGCGGGGACTACGAGCAGTACTTC. Translated: CASSQAGGDYEQYF.

The chain links TRBV7-9 to TRBJ1-5, with D possibly matching TRBD1 (5 bases). The germline gives CDR1 SEHNR, CDR2 FQNEAQ (reference sequence). The length of the CDR3 is 14 residues. Trimming left V 4 bases short and J 4 bases short, with 11 bases between. The CDR3 loop reads CASSSGYANQPQHF. CDR3 nucleotides: TGTGCCAGCAGCTCAGGGTACGCAAATCAGCCCCAGCATTTT.